These 23 T cell receptor beta chains came from one sample sequenced in a study of kidney transplant recipient with SARS-CoV-2 infection. TCRdb independently ran MiXCR on the reads; one entry per CDR3 protein. The sample contains about 240,000 distinct CDR3 sequences, 29% of which appear only once. Sequencing was performed on a blood sample, taken at baseline and between days 110 and 120 from a kidney transplant recipient. These receptor sequences come from a male patient between 25 and 39 years old who had COVID-19 and was a kidney transplant recipient. Some T cells may be the graft donor's.

This clonotype was counted many times. This chain joins TRBV5-1 and TRBJ1-4; 9 bases agree with TRBD1. The junction had 8 bases not matched to a gene; V was cut back by 4 bases and J by 7 bases. The length of the CDR3 is 15 residues. The germline V gene encodes CDR1 SGHRS and CDR2 YFSETQ. CDR3 protein: CASSDYRGQGEKLFF. The CDR3 coding sequence is TGCGCCAGCAGCGACTACAGGGGGCAGGGTGAAAAACTGTTTTTT.

The table lists this clonotype with many counts. V gene TRBV28 combines with J gene TRBJ2-3; D might be TRBD2 (5 bases). The CDR3 sequence is 14 residues long. CDR1 MDHEN and CDR2 SYDVKM come from the germline V gene. V shed 2 bases and J shed 4 bases, with 10 bases lying between them. CDR3 amino acids: CASSLSLAPDTQYF. DNA of the CDR3: TGTGCCAGCAGTTTAAGCCTAGCACCAGATACGCAGTATTTT. The whole variable domain, remainder taken from reference TRBV28 and TRBJ2-3, is DVKVTQSSRYLVKRTGEKVFLECVQDMDHENMFWYRQDPGLGLRLIYFSYDVKMKEKGDIPEGYSVSREKKERFSLILESASTNQTSMYLCASSLSLAPDTQYFGPGTRLTVL.

This clonotype showed up many times. The chain joins TRBV25-1 to TRBJ1-2; D not certain. There are 12 residues in the CDR3. V lost 2 bases and J 2 bases, leaving 3 bases between the germline ends. The germline V gene has CDR1 MGHDK and CDR2 SYGVNS. The CDR3 loop is CASSEDNYGYTF. DNA of the CDR3: TGTGCCAGCAGTGAAGACAACTATGGCTACACCTTC.

Concerning this clonotype: This may stem from a read error, because a much larger clone lies one nucleotide away. The chain employs TRBV27 and TRBJ2-1, with 7 bases lining up with TRBD2. In germline, CDR1 is MNHEY, CDR2 SMNVEV (reference sequence). The CDR3 totals 15 residues. V lost 5 bases to trimming and J lost 4 bases; unmatched junction nucleotides: 8. The CDR3 sequence: CASSMTSRSYNEQFF. For the CDR3, the DNA is TGTGCCAGCAGTATGACTAGCAGGTCTTACAATGAGCAGTTCTTC.

This clonotype was seen ten or more times. V gene TRBV30 combines with J gene TRBJ1-2; no definite D call. V was pared by 5 bases and J by 4 bases, with 23 bases between. In germline, CDR1 is GTSNPN, CDR2 SVGIG (reference sequence). CDR3 length: 16 amino acids. CDR3 nucleotides: TGTGCCTGGCGCAGAACGCGTTATAGAAAGACCTATGGCTACACCTTC. Amino acids: CAWRRTRYRKTYGYTF.

This clonotype was recorded at least ten times. The genes are TRBV9 and TRBJ1-2, with D possibly being TRBD1 (5 bases). The V end was cut by 2 bases, the J end by 1 base, with 6 bases between. The CDR3 contains 13 residues. CDR1 is SGDLS, CDR2 YYNGEE, per germline. The DNA of the CDR3 is TGTGCCAGCAGCGTGGGGGGTAACTATGGCTACACCTTC. Its protein is CASSVGGNYGYTF.

This clonotype has a count of ten or more. This chain uses TRBV6-2 or TRBV6-3 with TRBJ1-2; D unclear. In germline, CDR1 is MNHEY, CDR2 SVGEGT. Trimming left V 5 bases short and J 4 bases short, with 23 bases between. This CDR3 has 17 amino acids. DNA of the CDR3: TGTGCCAGCAGTATTATCCTCTGCATCGGAAAGACCTATGGCTACACCTTC. Encoded protein: CASSIILCIGKTYGYTF.

This clonotype occurred once. This may be a read error, as it is one base from a much larger clone. This CDR3 is missing its conserved last phenylalanine or tryptophan, likely due to a read error. The chain combines TRBV15 with TRBJ1-2; D is unclear. Germline-derived CDR1 and CDR2 are LNHNV and YYDKDF (reference sequence). The CDR3 is made up of 17 amino acids. Deletions cut 4 bases from V and 4 bases from J, with 22 bases between. The DNA for the CDR3 is TGTGCCACCAGCAAGAAAGCAAGGTGTGGAAAGACCTATGGCTACACCCTC. Amino acids: CATSKKARCGKTYGYTL.

This clonotype has ten or more counts. J is TRBJ2-2 and V is TRBV5-1; 10 positions match TRBD2. The CDR3 runs 18 residues. Germline loops: CDR1 SGHRS, CDR2 YFSETQ. Trimming removed 5 bases from V and 6 bases from J; junction bases left unmatched: 16. CDR3 nucleotides: TGCGCCAGCAGGCCTACTAGGAGCGGGAGGGCCTTCGCCGGGGAGCTGTTTTTT. Translation gives CASRPTRSGRAFAGELFF. Full variable domain (rest looked up from reference TRBV5-1 and TRBJ2-2): KAGVTQTPRYLIKTRGQQVTLSCSPISGHRSVSWYQQTPGQGLQFLFEYFSETQRNKGNFPGRFSGRQFSNSRSEMNVSTLELGDSALYLCASRPTRSGRAFAGELFFGEGSRLTVL.

This clonotype occurred many times. The chain joins TRBV28 to TRBJ1-1, with D tentatively TRBD1 (6 bases). The germline gives CDR1 MDHEN, CDR2 SYDVKM. The CDR3 extends over 16 amino acids. V was pared by 3 bases and J by 1 base, with 15 bases between. CDR3 amino acids: CASSFWAGVQNTEAFF. The CDR3 bases are TGTGCCAGCAGTTTTTGGGCAGGGGTACAGAACACTGAAGCTTTCTTT.

At least ten counts were recorded for this clonotype. The CDR3 protein is CASSQGSYRTEAFF. In DNA, the CDR3 is TGCGCCAGCAGCCAGGGGTCCTACCGAACTGAAGCTTTCTTT. The chain links TRBV5-1 to TRBJ1-1; D is perhaps TRBD1 (6 bases). This CDR3 is built from 14 residues. CDR1 and CDR2 (germline): SGHRS, YFSETQ. Trimming took 4 bases from V and 5 from J, leaving 15 bases between them.

As concerns this clonotype: Possible read error: a much larger clone is one base away. The CDR3 region is CSARGGYQETQYF. Written as DNA, the CDR3 is TGCAGTGCTAGAGGGGGGTACCAAGAGACCCAGTACTTC. This chain joins TRBV20-1 and TRBJ2-5, with D tentatively TRBD1 or TRBD2 (5 bases each). The V and J ends lost 1 base and 0 bases respectively, with 6 bases between them. The CDR3 totals 13 residues. CDR1 and CDR2 from the germline V gene are DFQATT and SNEGSKA (reference sequence).

This clonotype was detected many times. For the CDR3, the DNA is TGTGCCAGCAGTGGGGCGGCCTATGGCTACACCTTC. Protein: CASSGAAYGYTF. The chain links TRBV6-5 to TRBJ1-2, with D possibly being TRBD1 (5 bases). Trimming took 5 bases from V and 4 from J, leaving 8 bases between them. The CDR3 spans 12 residues. Germline CDR1 is MNHEY and CDR2 is SVGAGI.

This clonotype has a count of ten or more. This chain connects TRBV3-2 to TRBJ1-4. TRBV3-2 is a recognized pseudogene. There are 11 residues in the CDR3. This CDR3 is CASSQEEKLFF. CDR3 DNA: TGTGCCAGCAGCCAAGAGGAAAAACTGTTTTTT.

As to this clonotype: A much more abundant neighbour one base away suggests this may be a read error. V and J are TRBV6-1 and TRBJ2-7; D unresolved. This CDR3 comprises 14 residues. Germline CDR1 MNHNS, CDR2 SASEGT. CDR3 nucleotides: TGTACCAGCAGTGAAAGGATAGTGACTGCGCCCGGGTACTTC. Protein: CTSSERIVTAPGYF.

A remark on this clonotype: With a much larger clone just one base away, this may be a read error. It is likely a read error, because the conserved phenylalanine at the end of the CDR3 is missing. The gene calls are TRBV6-5 and TRBJ2-7, with 11 bases fitting TRBD2. Germline CDR1 is MNHEY and CDR2 is SVGAGI. This CDR3 has 15 residues. V lost 6 bases to trimming and J lost 5 bases; unmatched junction nucleotides: 9. As DNA, the CDR3 is TGTGCCAGCAGGGCCGGGACTAGCGGTTGGGACGAGCAGTACCTC. Translation: CASRAGTSGWDEQYL.

This clonotype was picked up many times. The chain carries TRBV15 and TRBJ2-7, with 7 positions matching TRBD2. Germline V CDR1 and CDR2: LNHNV, YYDKDF (reference sequence). The CDR3 has 19 residues. Trimming at V came to 3 bases and at J to 0 bases, leaving 17 bases not matched to a gene. CDR3 sequence (DNA): TGTGCCACCAGCAGGATCCTCCCTGGCGGGAGCCTTAGCTCCTACGAGCAGTACTTC. It codes for CATSRILPGGSLSSYEQYF.

Comments on this clonotype: A much larger clone sits a single nucleotide away, making a read error possible. This chain links TRBV20-1 with TRBJ2-7; the D gene is possibly TRBD2 (6 bases). This CDR3 has 13 amino acids. Per the germline V gene, CDR1 is DFQATT and CDR2 is SNEGSKA (reference sequence). The CDR3 loop is CSAIAAVSCEQYF. The CDR3 DNA follows: TGCAGTGCTATAGCGGCTGTATCCTGCGAGCAGTACTTC.

This clonotype was recorded many times. V gene TRBV30 combines with J gene TRBJ2-7; D remains unclear. V lost 1 base and J 2 bases, leaving 6 bases between the germline ends. This CDR3 has 12 residues. The germline V gene has CDR1 GTSNPN and CDR2 SVGIG (reference sequence). Here the CDR3 reads CAWSGETYEQYF. The CDR3 DNA follows: TGTGCCTGGAGTGGAGAGACCTACGAGCAGTACTTC.

A word on this clonotype: A read error may be the cause here, since a much bigger clone is one base away. CDR3 bases: TGTGCCGGCAGAAAAAGCCAGGGGCAGGCCGGGGAGCTGTTTTTT. This translates into CAGRKSQGQAGELFF. The rearrangement joins TRBV9 to TRBJ2-2; a weak D match, TRBD1 (6 bases). Germline V lookup: CDR1 SGDLS, CDR2 YYNGEE. The CDR3 covers 15 residues.

This clonotype was observed at least ten times. V usage is TRBV5-6 and J usage is TRBJ1-4; D may be TRBD1 (5 bases). Germline CDR1 SGHDT, CDR2 YYEEEE. The CDR3 spans 16 residues. Between the trimmed V and J ends, which lost 0 bases and 8 bases, there was a span of 17 bases. The CDR3 coding sequence is TGTGCCAGCAGCTTGGTGTCTGCGGGGCCTGTGGAAAAACTGTTTTTT. Its translation is CASSLVSAGPVEKLFF.

The chain uses TRBV19 and TRBJ2-3; the match to TRBD2 covers 8 bases. V shed 0 bases and J 5 bases; nucleotides not matched to a gene: 10. Germline V lookup: CDR1 LNHDA, CDR2 SQIVND (reference sequence). The CDR3 contains 17 residues. For the CDR3, the DNA is TGTGCCAGTAGTATAGATCCCCGGGGGGGCCTGGAAGATACGCAGTATTTT. It yields the protein CASSIDPRGGLEDTQYF.

The sample holds many counts of this clonotype. V usage is TRBV5-1 and J usage is TRBJ2-1, with D possibly matching TRBD2 (6 bases). The CDR3 is 15 residues long. V was shortened by 0 bases and J by 1 base, with 8 bases between the two germline ends. Germline lookup yields CDR1 SGHRS and CDR2 YFSETQ. CDR3: CASSLGGVSYNEQFF. As DNA, the CDR3 is TGCGCCAGCAGCTTGGGGGGGGTTTCCTACAATGAGCAGTTCTTC.